This T cell receptor (beta chain) was sequenced during a study of T cells in Graves' hyperthyroidism and ophthalmopathy. Comments on this clonotype: Its antigen is not identified.

The CDR3 is 15 residues long. V dropped 8 bases and J dropped 4; count of bases not matched to a gene: 6. Whole-study results and caveats: Expanded thyroid clonotypes (above 0.001) were mostly also found in blood. The model forecast ophthalmopathy, anticipating it by a median around 6.5 months before onset.

Criteria for exclusion of patients were uncontrolled infection, other autoimmune disease, pregnancy or lactation. Diagnostic decisions used clinical symptoms, serum thyroxine and TRAb, thyroid ultrasound and orbital computed tomography. Amplification of TCR beta CDR3 regions was performed using RNA transcripts as template. Initially, a first-round RT-PCR of the TCR CDR3 employed the HTBI primer set. One entry per CDR3 protein, called by TCRdb with MiXCR from the multiplex PCR reads. This table has about 380,000 distinct CDR3 sequences, roughly 14% appearing once. The specimen was blood. The chain links TRBV12-3 or TRBV12-4 to TRBJ2-1, with 12 bases identical to TRBD1. The TCR sequence derives from a man younger than 45 with Graves' hyperthyroidism that later progressed to Graves' ophthalmopathy. The CDR3 spells CASCPGQGAYNEQFF. CDR3 DNA: TGTGCCAGCTGCCCGGGACAGGGGGCTTACAATGAGCAGTTCTTC.